The clone carrying this TCR beta chain has more than one count but fewer than ten. Its antigen is undetermined. This sample is part of a study of shared clonotypes between healthy human individuals. Findings and limits, study-wide: With a handful of donors compared, around 5% of naive CD4 clonotypes were shared.

Sequenced by immunoSEQ multiplex PCR; TCRdb stores in-frame clones only, minus some. This sample has about 770,000 clones, with around 77% found just once. V lost 5 bases, J lost 3 bases, and 11 bases lay in between. Germline values: CDR1 SGHTA, CDR2 FQGTGA. This CDR3 has 13 residues. Sequenced: memory CD4+ T cells sorted from blood. The sample's subset: CD45RA-negative fraction. This receptor was obtained from a woman aged 30 to 39 in good health. The chain has TRBV7-3 and TRBJ2-7; D remains ambiguous. CDR3 protein: CASSTPPRYEQYF. The CDR3 DNA sequence: TGTGCCAGCAGCACCCCGCCCCGCTACGAGCAGTACTTC.